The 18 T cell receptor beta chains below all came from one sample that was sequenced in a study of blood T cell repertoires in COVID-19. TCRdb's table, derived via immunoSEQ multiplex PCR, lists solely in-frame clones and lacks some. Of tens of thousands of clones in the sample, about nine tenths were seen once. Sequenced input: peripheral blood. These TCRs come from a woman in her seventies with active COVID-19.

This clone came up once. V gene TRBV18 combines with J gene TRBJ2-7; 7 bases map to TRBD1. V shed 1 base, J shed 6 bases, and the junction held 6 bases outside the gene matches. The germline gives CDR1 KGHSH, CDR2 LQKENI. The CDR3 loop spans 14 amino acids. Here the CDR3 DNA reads TGTGCCAGCTCACCACGGGACAGCCTCGGCGAGCAGTACTTC. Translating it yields CASSPRDSLGEQYF.

CDR3 amino acids: CASSVDTSGNTIYF. CDR3 nucleotide sequence: TGTGCCAGCAGCGTAGATACTTCTGGAAACACCATATATTTT. This chain joins TRBV9 and TRBJ1-3; unclear D gene. The CDR3 has 14 amino acids. Trimming pared 0 bases from V and 1 base from J, leaving 5 bases between. CDR1 SGDLS and CDR2 YYNGEE come from the germline V gene.

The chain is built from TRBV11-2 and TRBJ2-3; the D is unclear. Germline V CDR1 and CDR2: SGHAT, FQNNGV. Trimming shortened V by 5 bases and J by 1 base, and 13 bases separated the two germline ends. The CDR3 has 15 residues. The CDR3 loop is CASSPELVRTDTQYF. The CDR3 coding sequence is TGTGCCAGCAGCCCGGAGTTAGTGCGCACAGATACGCAGTATTTT.

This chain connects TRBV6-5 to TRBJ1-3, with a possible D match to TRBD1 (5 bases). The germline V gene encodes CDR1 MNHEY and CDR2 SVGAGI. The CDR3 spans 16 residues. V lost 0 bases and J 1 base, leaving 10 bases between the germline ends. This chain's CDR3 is CASSYSNSGSGNTIYF. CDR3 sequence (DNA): TGTGCCAGCAGTTACTCGAACTCAGGGTCTGGAAACACCATATATTTT.

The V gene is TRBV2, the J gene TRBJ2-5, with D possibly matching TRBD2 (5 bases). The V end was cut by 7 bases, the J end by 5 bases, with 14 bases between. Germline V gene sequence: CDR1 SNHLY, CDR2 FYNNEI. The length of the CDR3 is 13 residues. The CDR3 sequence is CASIRGSGETQYF. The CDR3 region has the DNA TGTGCCAGCATCAGAGGGAGTGGGGAGACCCAGTACTTC.

The CDR3 region is CASSQDNSGRGQETQYF. The DNA for the CDR3 is TGCGCCAGCAGCCAAGATAATAGCGGGAGAGGCCAAGAGACCCAGTACTTC. The rearrangement joins TRBV4-3 to TRBJ2-5, with 9 bases aligning to TRBD2. CDR3 length equals 17 residues. Germline assignment: CDR1 LGHNA and CDR2 YSLEER. The junction had 6 bases not matched to a gene; V was cut back by 0 bases and J by 1 base.

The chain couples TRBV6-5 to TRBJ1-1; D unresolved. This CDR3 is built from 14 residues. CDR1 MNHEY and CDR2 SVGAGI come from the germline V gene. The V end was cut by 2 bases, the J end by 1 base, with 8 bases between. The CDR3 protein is CASSYGYSNTEAFF. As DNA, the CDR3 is TGTGCCAGCAGTTACGGTTACTCGAACACTGAAGCTTTCTTT.

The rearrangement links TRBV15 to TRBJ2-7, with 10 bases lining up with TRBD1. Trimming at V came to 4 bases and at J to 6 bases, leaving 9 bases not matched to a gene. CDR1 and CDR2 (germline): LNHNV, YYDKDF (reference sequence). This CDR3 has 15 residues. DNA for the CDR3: TGTGCCACCAGCACTACCGGGACAGGGGCGGGCGAGCAGTACTTC. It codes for CATSTTGTGAGEQYF.

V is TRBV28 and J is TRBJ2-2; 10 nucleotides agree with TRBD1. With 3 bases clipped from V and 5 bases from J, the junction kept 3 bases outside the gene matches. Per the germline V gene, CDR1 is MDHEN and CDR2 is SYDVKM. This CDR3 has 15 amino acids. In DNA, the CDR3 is TGTGCCAGCAGTTTCCGGGACAGGGGAACCGGGGAGCTGTTTTTT. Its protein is CASSFRDRGTGELFF.

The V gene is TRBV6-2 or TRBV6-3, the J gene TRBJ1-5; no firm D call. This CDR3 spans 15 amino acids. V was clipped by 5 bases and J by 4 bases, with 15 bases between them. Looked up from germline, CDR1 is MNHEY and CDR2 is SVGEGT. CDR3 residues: CASSGERPLNQPQHF. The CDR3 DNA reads TGTGCCAGCAGTGGGGAGCGCCCACTGAATCAGCCCCAGCATTTT.

The CDR3, as DNA: TGTGCCAGCAATCAGGGGCTGGCAACTAATGAAAAACTGTTTTTT. Amino acid sequence: CASNQGLATNEKLFF. The V gene is TRBV9, the J gene TRBJ1-4; a weak D match, TRBD1 (6 bases). CDR1 is SGDLS, CDR2 YYNGEE, per germline. The CDR3 totals 15 residues. V gave up 6 bases and J gave up 0 bases, with 12 bases separating them.

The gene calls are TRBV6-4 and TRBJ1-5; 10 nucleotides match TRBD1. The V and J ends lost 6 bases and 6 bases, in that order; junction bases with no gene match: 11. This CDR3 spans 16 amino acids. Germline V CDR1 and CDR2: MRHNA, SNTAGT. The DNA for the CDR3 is TGTGCCAGCAGAGGGACAGGGGAGATCCTCGGTCAGCCCCAGCATTTT. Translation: CASRGTGEILGQPQHF.

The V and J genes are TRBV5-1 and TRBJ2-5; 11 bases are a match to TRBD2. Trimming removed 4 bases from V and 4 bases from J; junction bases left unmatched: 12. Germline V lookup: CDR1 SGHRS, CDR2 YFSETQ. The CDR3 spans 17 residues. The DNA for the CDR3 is TGCGCCAGCAGCCCCGGGACTAGCGGAGCAAGGGTAGAGACCCAGTACTTC. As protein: CASSPGTSGARVETQYF.

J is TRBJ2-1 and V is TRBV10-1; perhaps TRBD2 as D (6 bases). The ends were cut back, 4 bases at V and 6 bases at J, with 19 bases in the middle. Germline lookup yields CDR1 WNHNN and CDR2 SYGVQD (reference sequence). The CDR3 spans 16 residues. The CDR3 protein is CASSGSGSPGVNEQFF. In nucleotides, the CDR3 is TGCGCCAGCAGTGGCTCGGGTTCCCCGGGAGTCAATGAGCAGTTCTTC.

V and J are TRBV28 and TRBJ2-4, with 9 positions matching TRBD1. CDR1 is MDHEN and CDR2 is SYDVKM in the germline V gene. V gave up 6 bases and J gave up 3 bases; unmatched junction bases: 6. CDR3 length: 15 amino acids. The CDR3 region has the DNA TGTGCCAGCAGGGAACAGGGGGCTGACAAAAACATTCAGTACTTC. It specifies CASREQGADKNIQYF.

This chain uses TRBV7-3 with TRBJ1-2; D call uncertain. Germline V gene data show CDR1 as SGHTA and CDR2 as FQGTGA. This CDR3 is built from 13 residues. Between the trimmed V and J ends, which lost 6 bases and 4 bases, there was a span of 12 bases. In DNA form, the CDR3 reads TGTGCCAGCAGTCCCACTGGCGGCTATGGCTACACCTTC. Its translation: CASSPTGGYGYTF.

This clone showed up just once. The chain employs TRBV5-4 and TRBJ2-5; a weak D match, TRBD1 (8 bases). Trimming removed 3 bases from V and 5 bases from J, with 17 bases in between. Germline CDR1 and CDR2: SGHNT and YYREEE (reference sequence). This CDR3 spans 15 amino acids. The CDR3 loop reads CASSSRQGRVETQYF. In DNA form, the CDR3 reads TGTGCCAGCAGCTCCCGACAGGGGAGGGTTGAGACCCAGTACTTC.

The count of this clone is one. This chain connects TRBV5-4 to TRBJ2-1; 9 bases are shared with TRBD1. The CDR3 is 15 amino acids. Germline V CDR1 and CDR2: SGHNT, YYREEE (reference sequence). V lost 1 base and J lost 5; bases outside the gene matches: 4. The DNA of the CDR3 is TGTGCCAGCAGCTTGACGACAGGGGGGGACAATGAGCAGTTCTTC. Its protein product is CASSLTTGGDNEQFF.